This TCR beta chain was documented in a study of shared clonotypes between healthy human individuals. Study-level background: Three CD4 naive, three CD4 memory, two CD8 naive and one CD8 memory plate were used per donor.

The CDR3 contains 13 residues. V lost 1 base, J lost 6 bases, and 8 bases lay in between. In germline, CDR1 is SGHDT, CDR2 YYEEEE. On this clone itself: Its antigen remains unknown.

At the deep level, the assay was run. Assay: immunoSEQ multiplex PCR; the TCRdb copy retains only in-frame clones and omits some. The data hold some 700,000 clones, with around 90% observed a single time. Study-wide results and caveats: When naive CD4 clonotypes were compared across a few donors, around 5% were shared. The study's rarefaction showed incomplete sorted-subset sequencing despite large depth.

The rearrangement links TRBV5-6 to TRBJ2-1, with no clear D. The sequenced material came from memory CD8+ T cells from PBMCs. This sample's subset: CD45RO+ cells pooled with CCR7-negative TemRA cells. This sequence originates from a man between 18 and 35 years old in good health. Some clones in this sample may be carry-over from other donors' samples. The CDR3: CASSLLVTNEQFF. CDR3 in DNA: TGTGCCAGCAGCTTGCTAGTAACCAATGAGCAGTTCTTC.